This TCR beta chain derives from a study of blood T cell repertoires in COVID-19. The protocol was immunoSEQ multiplex PCR, while the TCRdb copy is restricted to in-frame clones and leaves out a portion. The table has tens of thousands of clones, roughly 88% seen once. The CDR3 is 15 amino acids. CDR1 and CDR2 (germline): MNHEY, SVGAGI. The germline V and J ends were trimmed by 1 base and 5 bases, with 14 bases remaining between them. The chain joins TRBV6-5 to TRBJ1-2; D is perhaps TRBD1 (6 bases). Sequencing input: peripheral blood. This TCR came from a man in his 60s with acute or convalescent COVID-19. Here the CDR3 DNA reads TGTGCCAGCAGTTACTATCTTGGGGGCTGGTATGGCTACACCTTC. This gives the protein CASSYYLGGWYGYTF.